What follows describes a single T cell receptor (beta chain). Its antigen is currently unknown. The CDR3 has 14 amino acids. Germline lookup yields CDR1 SGHRS and CDR2 YFSETQ. The V end lost 3 bases, the J end lost 4 bases, and 12 bases lay between the germline ends. The source of the sample is a study of OX40 agonist ivuxolimab in advanced cancers. Study-level background: Partial responses occurred in Three dose-escalation patients, one with hepatocellular carcinoma and two with cutaneous melanoma.

General observations from the study: Both blood CD4+ and CD8+ T cells showed clonal growth by week 6 at 0.1 to 3.0 mg/kg.

The method was immunoSEQ multiplex PCR; TCRdb's version includes in-frame clones alone and lacks a portion of them. The sample contains about 62,000 clones, around 84% of which appear only once. The TCR was taken from an adult with an advanced solid tumor such as melanoma, head and neck, liver or kidney cancer. The rearrangement links TRBV5-1 to TRBJ2-3; D is ambiguous. This sample comprised CD4+ or CD8+ T cells sorted from blood, obtained in a trial of the OX40 agonist ivuxolimab. The CDR3 DNA is TGCGCCAGCAGCTCCAATGTTGCTTCAGATACGCAGTATTTT. Protein: CASSSNVASDTQYF.